The 18 T cell receptor beta chains below all came from one sample that was sequenced in a study of blood T cell repertoires in COVID-19. Clones were read by immunoSEQ multiplex PCR, and TCRdb kept only the in-frame ones, dropping some. The sample lists some 150,000 clones; 87% were seen once. The sequencing sample was made of peripheral blood. Receptor source: a woman aged 55 to 70 with active or convalescent COVID-19.

In this sample, this clone turned up once. The chain joins TRBV5-4 to TRBJ2-2, with a possible D match to TRBD1 (5 bases). The V end lost 7 bases, the J end lost 8 bases, and 12 bases lay between the germline ends. CDR3 size: 12 residues. CDR1 and CDR2 from the germline V gene are SGHNT and YYREEE (reference sequence). CDR3 residues: CASARGSGELFF. In DNA form, the CDR3 reads TGTGCCAGCGCAAGGGGCTCGGGGGAGCTGTTTTTT.

This chain joins TRBV7-9 and TRBJ2-7, with D hard to call. This CDR3 contains 12 residues. V was pared by 4 bases and J by 0 bases, with 4 bases between. Looked up from germline, CDR1 is SEHNR and CDR2 is FQNEAQ (reference sequence). The CDR3 loop is CASSSSSYEQYF. The CDR3 region has the DNA TGTGCCAGCAGCTCTAGCTCCTACGAGCAGTACTTC.

This clone was recorded only once. The rearrangement links TRBV5-8 to TRBJ1-6; unclear D gene. Looked up from germline, CDR1 is SGHTS and CDR2 is YDEGEE. The CDR3 loop spans 15 amino acids. Trimming removed 4 bases from V and 4 bases from J, with 12 bases in between. CDR3 nucleotides: TGTGCCAGCAGCCTGGACCTGGCTTATAATTCACCCCTCCACTTT. Its translation is CASSLDLAYNSPLHF.

V usage is TRBV5-8 and J usage is TRBJ1-2; 7 bases agree with TRBD1. The CDR3 runs to 16 residues. CDR1 is SGHTS and CDR2 is YDEGEE in the germline V gene. Unmatched junction bases numbered 13, after V lost 4 bases and J lost 4 bases. The CDR3 here is CASSPISTGTLYGYTF. CDR3 DNA sequence: TGTGCCAGCAGCCCCATATCGACAGGGACTCTCTATGGCTACACCTTC.

In nucleotides, the CDR3 is TGTGCCAGCCTGGAAATAAAGGGAGACCAAGAGACCCAGTACTTC. It is translated as CASLEIKGDQETQYF. This chain uses TRBV6-5 with TRBJ2-5; TRBD2 is a possible D gene (5 bases). The CDR3 spans 15 residues. Germline loops: CDR1 MNHEY, CDR2 SVGAGI. The ends were cut back, 8 bases at V and 0 bases at J, with 16 bases in the middle.

The V and J genes are TRBV19 and TRBJ1-1; a weak D match, TRBD1 (6 bases). Between the trimmed V and J ends, which lost 7 bases and 6 bases, there was a span of 12 bases. This CDR3 comprises 12 residues. Germline CDR1 is LNHDA and CDR2 is SQIVND (reference sequence). The CDR3 loop is CASKKQGAEAFF. CDR3 DNA sequence: TGTGCCAGTAAAAAACAGGGAGCTGAAGCTTTCTTT.

This clone was counted only a few times. V and J are TRBV11-2 and TRBJ2-5; TRBD2 is a possible D gene (6 bases). The CDR3 totals 14 residues. The germline V and J ends were trimmed by 5 bases and 5 bases, with 15 bases remaining between them. Germline CDR1 SGHAT, CDR2 FQNNGV. CDR3 amino acids: CASSPGSGEETQYF. Written as DNA, the CDR3 is TGTGCCAGCAGCCCGGGGTCGGGGGAGGAGACCCAGTACTTC.

The V gene is TRBV19, the J gene TRBJ1-2, with D possibly matching TRBD1 (6 bases). This CDR3 contains 17 residues. V gave up 3 bases and J gave up 6 bases, with 23 bases separating them. Germline-derived CDR1 and CDR2 are LNHDA and SQIVND (reference sequence). CDR3 coding DNA: TGTGCCAGTAGTATCTTCCCCTCAAGAGGGGGAGTCGATGGCTACACCTTC. It encodes CASSIFPSRGGVDGYTF. Combining the CDR3 with reference TRBV19 and TRBJ1-2 gives the whole variable domain DGGITQSPKYLFRKEGQNVTLSCEQNLNHDAMYWYRQDPGQGLRLIYYSQIVNDFQKGDIAEGYSVSREKKESFPLTVTSAQKNPTAFYLCASSIFPSRGGVDGYTFGSGTRLTVV.

The chain employs TRBV5-1 and TRBJ1-5; D perhaps matches TRBD1 (5 bases). With 10 bases removed from V and 0 bases from J, the gap between germline ends came to 20 bases. This CDR3 comprises 16 residues. The germline V gene encodes CDR1 SGHRS and CDR2 YFSETQ. CDR3 nucleotides: TGCGCCCCAAACCCTTGGGGGACTAATAGCAATCAGCCCCAGCATTTT. Amino acid sequence: CAPNPWGTNSNQPQHF.

The genes are TRBV7-9 and TRBJ1-2, with no clear D. Trimming took 1 base from V and 4 from J, leaving 13 bases between them. The CDR3 spans 15 residues. Germline CDR1 reads SEHNR; CDR2 reads FQNEAQ (reference sequence). CDR3 coding DNA: TGTGCCAGCAGCTTAGTAGTCACAGATTCCTATGGCTACACCTTC. Protein: CASSLVVTDSYGYTF. Supplemented by reference TRBV7-9 and TRBJ1-2, the full variable domain reads DTGVSQNPRHKITKRGQNVTFRCDPISEHNRLYWYRQTLGQGPEFLTYFQNEAQLEKSRLLSDRFSAERPKGSFSTLEIQRTEQGDSAMYLCASSLVVTDSYGYTFGSGTRLTVV.

CDR3 sequence (DNA): TGTGCCAGCAGCCAAGACGGGGGGCCTAACTATGGCTACACCTTC. Protein sequence: CASSQDGGPNYGYTF. This chain links TRBV3-1 (or the pseudogene TRBV3-2) with TRBJ1-2; maybe TRBD1 (6 bases). Trimming pared 0 bases from V and 0 bases from J, leaving 8 bases between. This CDR3 comprises 15 residues. Germline assignment: CDR1 LGHDT and CDR2 YNNKEL (reference sequence).

The V call is TRBV11-2, the J call TRBJ1-1; tentatively, D is TRBD1 (6 bases). Trimming removed 5 bases at V and 0 bases at J, with 13 bases between. The germline V gene has CDR1 SGHAT and CDR2 FQNNGV. The CDR3 is 15 amino acids. The CDR3 coding sequence is TGTGCCAGCAGCGTTGGGGGGGCCCTGAACACTGAAGCTTTCTTT. It specifies CASSVGGALNTEAFF.

This rearrangement joins TRBV6-2 or TRBV6-3 to TRBJ2-6, with 9 bases lining up with TRBD1. Trimming removed 5 bases from V and 8 bases from J; junction bases left unmatched: 7. This CDR3 comprises 15 residues. CDR1 is MNHEY, CDR2 SVGEGT, per germline. CDR3 sequence: CASSLRTGETNVLTF. CDR3 nucleotide sequence: TGTGCCAGCAGTCTTCGGACAGGGGAGACCAACGTCCTGACTTTC.

This clone occurred a few times. The rearrangement uses TRBV27 and TRBJ1-1; a possible D gene is TRBD1 (5 bases). Trimming took off 3 bases at V and 1 base at J, with 12 bases between the two ends. The CDR3 consists of 15 residues. Looked up from germline, CDR1 is MNHEY and CDR2 is SMNVEV (reference sequence). The CDR3 loop is CASSFWGVGNTEAFF. The CDR3 DNA reads as TGTGCCAGCAGTTTTTGGGGGGTTGGGAACACTGAAGCTTTCTTT.

The CDR3 region has the DNA TGTGCCAGCAGCCGACAGGGGGCCAACAATGAGCAGTTCTTC. This sequence encodes CASSRQGANNEQFF. The V gene is TRBV9, the J gene TRBJ2-1; 10 bases agree with TRBD1. With V trimmed by 4 bases and J by 5 bases, 3 bases remained unmatched. The CDR3 consists of 14 residues. Per the germline V gene, CDR1 is SGDLS and CDR2 is YYNGEE. Looking up the rest from reference TRBV9 and TRBJ2-1 gives the full variable domain: DSGVTQTPKHLITATGQRVTLRCSPRSGDLSVYWYQQSLDQGLQFLIQYYNGEERAKGNILERFSAQQFPDLHSELNLSSLELGDSALYFCASSRQGANNEQFFGPGTRLTVL.

This clone was counted many times. The chain carries TRBV15 and TRBJ1-4; 8 nucleotides agree with TRBD1. From germline, CDR1 is LNHNV and CDR2 YYDKDF (reference sequence). This CDR3 region has 14 residues. V lost 6 bases, J lost 8 bases, and 8 bases stayed unmatched. This chain's CDR3 is CATRLDRGWEKLFF. In DNA form, the CDR3 reads TGTGCCACCAGATTAGACAGGGGATGGGAAAAACTGTTTTTT.

V usage is TRBV5-1 and J usage is TRBJ2-5; 9 nucleotides agree with TRBD1. The CDR3 runs to 15 residues. V lost 0 bases and J lost 5; bases outside the gene matches: 5. Germline V lookup: CDR1 SGHRS, CDR2 YFSETQ. CDR3 DNA: TGCGCCAGCAGCTTGGGGACAGGGGAATGGGAGACCCAGTACTTC. This gives the protein CASSLGTGEWETQYF.

The rearrangement uses TRBV12-3 or TRBV12-4 and TRBJ2-1; D possibly corresponds to TRBD1 (6 bases). V lost 6 bases, J lost 12 bases, and 15 bases lay in between. This CDR3 is 12 amino acids long. Here the CDR3 DNA reads TGTGCCAGCAGCCGACAGGTGCAAGGGCAGTTCTTC. It encodes CASSRQVQGQFF.